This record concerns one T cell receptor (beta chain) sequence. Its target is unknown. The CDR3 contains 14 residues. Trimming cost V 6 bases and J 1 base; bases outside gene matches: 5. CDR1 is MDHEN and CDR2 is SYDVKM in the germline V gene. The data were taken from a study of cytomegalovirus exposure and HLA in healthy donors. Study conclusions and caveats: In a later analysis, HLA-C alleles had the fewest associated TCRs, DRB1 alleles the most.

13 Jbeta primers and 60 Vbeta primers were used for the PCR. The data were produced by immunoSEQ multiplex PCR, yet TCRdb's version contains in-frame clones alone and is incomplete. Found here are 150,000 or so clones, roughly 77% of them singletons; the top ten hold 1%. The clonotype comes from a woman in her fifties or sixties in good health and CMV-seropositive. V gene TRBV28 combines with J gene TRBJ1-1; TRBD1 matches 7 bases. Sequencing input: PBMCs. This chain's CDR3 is CASRQTGSNTEAFF. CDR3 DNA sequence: TGTGCCAGCAGGCAGACAGGGTCGAACACTGAAGCTTTCTTT.